The 8 T cell receptor beta chains below were found in one sample sequenced in a study of shared clonotypes between healthy human individuals. Generated by immunoSEQ multiplex PCR, the TCRdb table keeps only in-frame clones and is missing some. The table has about 1.1 million clones, around 82% seen once. The sequenced sample consisted of memory CD4+ T cells from PBMCs. Subset in this sample: CD45RA-negative fraction. The source of these receptors is a man younger than 35 in good health. Some clones in this sample may be carry-over from other donors' samples.

The chain employs TRBV5-4 and TRBJ1-1, with TRBD1 as a possible D gene (5 bases). Trimming removed 9 bases from V and 4 bases from J, with 16 bases in between. Germline V gene lookup returns CDR1 SGHNT and CDR2 YYREEE (reference sequence). This CDR3 has 13 amino acids. The CDR3: CAILRRGGTEAFF. Here the CDR3 DNA reads TGTGCCATCCTTCGACGGGGCGGCACTGAAGCTTTCTTT.

CDR3: CASSQDILPTYNEQFF. The CDR3 DNA sequence: TGTGCCAGCAGCCAAGACATCCTCCCAACCTACAATGAGCAGTTCTTC. The chain couples TRBV14 to TRBJ2-1, with D hard to call. Looked up from germline, CDR1 is SGHDN and CDR2 is FVKESK. V lost 0 bases and J lost 2, with 11 bases in between. The CDR3 is 16 amino acids.

The chain couples TRBV19 to TRBJ1-2; the D is unclear. The V end was cut by 5 bases, the J end by 5 bases, with 15 bases between. The CDR3 extends over 14 amino acids. Germline assignment: CDR1 LNHDA and CDR2 SQIVND (reference sequence). The CDR3 loop is CASSDNGAGYGYTF. CDR3 DNA: TGTGCCAGTAGTGACAATGGCGCGGGGTATGGCTACACCTTC.

In the case of this clone: It may be a read error: a sequence one base away is much more abundant. Other DNA sequences in the sample encode the same CDR3. This sequence joins TRBV5-4 and TRBJ2-1; no firm D call. This CDR3 comprises 13 residues. The V gene's germline CDR1 is SGHNT and CDR2 YYREEE (reference sequence). The V end lost 0 bases, the J end lost 5 bases, and 6 bases lay between the germline ends. The CDR3 DNA is TGTGCCAGCAGCTTGGGGCGGAACAATGAGCAGTTCTTC. This codes for CASSLGRNNEQFF. The full variable domain, in which reference TRBV5-4 and TRBJ2-1 provide the parts outside the CDR3, is ETGVTQSPTHLIKTRGQQVTLRCSSQSGHNTVSWYQQALGQGPQFIFQYYREEENGRGNFPPRFSGLQFPNYSSELNVNALELDDSALYLCASSLGRNNEQFFGPGTRLTVL.

For this clone: Since a far larger clone is one base different, this is likely a read error. Other DNA sequences within the sample encode an identical CDR3. V is TRBV29-1 and J is TRBJ1-1; TRBD1 matches at 7 bases. The germline gives CDR1 SQVTM, CDR2 ANQGSEA. The CDR3 runs to 11 residues. CDR3 nucleotide sequence: TGCAGCGCTACCGACAGGGATGAAGCCTTCTTT. Translating gives CSATDRDEAFF.

This clone was observed once. The chain joins TRBV7-9 to TRBJ2-7; the match to TRBD1 covers 12 bases. The V gene's germline CDR1 is SEHNR and CDR2 FQNEAQ (reference sequence). The CDR3 has 16 residues. J lost 5 bases, V lost 4 bases, and 9 bases had no gene match. The CDR3 sequence is CASSYDPGQGAHEQYF. The DNA of the CDR3 is TGTGCCAGCAGCTACGATCCGGGACAGGGGGCGCACGAGCAGTACTTC.

The rearrangement uses TRBV7-3 and TRBJ2-7, with D possibly matching TRBD2 (6 bases). V was clipped by 5 bases and J by 6 bases, with 14 bases between them. Germline V gene lookup returns CDR1 SGHTA and CDR2 FQGTGA. The CDR3 runs 13 residues. CDR3 loop: CASSVGTEREQYF. The CDR3 DNA reads TGTGCCAGCAGCGTCGGGACTGAGCGCGAGCAGTACTTC.

This clone was detected ten times or more. A read error may produce the germline difference seen at one junction end. The V and J genes are TRBV4-1 and TRBJ2-7, with D possibly TRBD2 on 5 matching bases. This CDR3 contains 14 residues. The germline V gene encodes CDR1 MGHRA and CDR2 YSYEKL. CDR3 coding DNA: TGCGCCAGCAGCCCCTTAGCGACCTCCCACGAGCAGTACTTC. It yields the protein CASSPLATSHEQYF.